The present TCR beta chain was sequenced within a study of shared clonotypes between healthy human individuals (dated by TCRdb to about 2020). For the study in its entirety: A couple of women and three men aged 18 to 49 years were included in the cohort. For each donor, three plates each were used for CD4 naive and CD4 memory, two plates were used for CD8 naive, and one plate was used for CD8 memory. The study deeply sequenced blood TCR repertoires of about five healthy adults to estimate repertoire size and the extent of clonotype sharing between individuals. Different laboratories and diverse techniques were used to prepare libraries and sequence TCR repertoires, to increase sequencing depth and limit assay-specific biases. Each donor's leukapheresis produced roughly between about 0.8 and 8.9 billion PBMCs. What the study reported, not specific to this receptor: Clonotypes shared by all four sorted-subset donors showed higher generation probabilities than non-shared clonotypes. Pairwise subsampling led to the expectation that sequencing depth would affect the degree of clonotype sharing among donors. Across a handful of donors, roughly 5% of naive CD4, approximately 3.6% of naive CD8, 2.3% of memory CD4, and about 0.44% of memory CD8 clonotypes were shared. Even with the large sequencing depth, rarefaction of the sorted-subset datasets indicated that sequencing was incomplete. Only blood was sampled, and tissue TCR repertoires likely differ from those in blood. Because the study included only a small number of donors, the genetic and exposure-history diversity represented was limited. Naive subsets generally had larger estimated clonotype richness than memory subsets did.

V is pruned by 5 bases and J by 2 bases, leaving 11 bases of the junction without a gene match. As encoded in the germline V gene, CDR1 is ENHRY while CDR2 is SYGVKD. The CDR3 runs 16 residues from the cysteine to the phenylalanine. Of the read, only the CDR3 DNA is kept; its 48 bases are in frame from base 1. On this clone: There is no known antigen for this receptor. No base quality values were provided; no much bigger clone lies one nucleotide off.

CD8 naive samples were CD45RO-negative cells positively selected for CCR7, giving a CD45RA+CCR7+ population that excluded TemRA cells. The donors were healthy, HIV-negative adults who had no recently reported acute infections or vaccinations. Only Caucasian adults living in Nashville, Tennessee, USA were represented among the donors. Blood was obtained by leukapheresis, after which PBMCs were separated by Ficoll-Histopaque density gradient centrifugation and cryopreserved in liquid nitrogen vapor phase. Purity and quantity of every magnetically sorted T cell population were checked by analytical flow cytometry. Genomic DNA was isolated from each sorted fraction and quantified by UV absorbance on a Nanodrop 2000c. Using the deep immunoSEQ assay, TCR CDR3 regions were amplified from genomic DNA by multiplex PCR. Genomic DNA extracted from each cell subset was distributed evenly over all wells of several immunoSEQ 96-well plates, and each plate served as one replicate. Each replicate PCR for sorted subsets received roughly 200 ng genomic DNA, equal to some 32,000 T cell genomes. Purified libraries were measured with a Qubit 3.0 fluorometer, size-checked on a Bioanalyzer 2100, and measured again with the KAPA Library Quantification kit. Every immunoSEQ 96-well plate was sequenced on a dedicated single-read 150-cycle Illumina NextSeq 550 flow cell. Under the source paper's analysis protocol: The immunoSEQ output contained only junctional sequences without quality scores, so filtering could not match that applied to full-length reads. Sequences were annotated with PyIR, a Python wrapper for IgBLAST v1.9, and V/J genes and CDR3 were assigned using IMGT germline references. Reads were removed for weak V/J assignments (E-value above 1e-6), missing CDR3, stop codons, out-of-frame junctions, or ambiguous translated residues. V3J clonotypes were defined as sequences sharing the same inferred V gene, J gene, and CDR3 amino acid sequence. Percentage overlap between repertoires was calculated by dividing the number of shared unique clonotypes by the size of the smaller repertoire. Repertoire richness was assessed with RTK rarefaction, the Chao1 estimator, and Recon v2.1 estimates of unobserved clonotypes. OLGA was used to compute generation probabilities for all TCRbeta clonotypes that the gDNA method yielded from a handful of donors. TCRdb carries this immuneACCESS record with in-frame sequences only. Its versions omit some clonotypes, under half of them owing to an unresolved V gene in the studies checked, with the rest unexplained. V, J and clone size are those of that table, while D and trimming were read from the DNA. Within this sample are 2 million to 2.5 million clones, with approximately 94% of them counted one time only. The ten largest clones represent 1.5% to 2% of the sample.

The chain links TRBV10-3 with TRBJ2-7; 8 junctional bases match TRBD2. The sequenced sample consisted of naive CD8+ T cells from PBMCs. What this sample's cell subset or site label stands for: CD45RA+CCR7+. This clonotype was sampled from a man aged 18-30 years in good health. Some clones in this sample may be carry-over from other donors' samples. The CDR3 region: CAISFRAAGGPYEQYF. The DNA sequence is as follows: TGTGCCATCAGTTTTCGGGCTGCGGGAGGTCCCTACGAGCAGTACTTC.